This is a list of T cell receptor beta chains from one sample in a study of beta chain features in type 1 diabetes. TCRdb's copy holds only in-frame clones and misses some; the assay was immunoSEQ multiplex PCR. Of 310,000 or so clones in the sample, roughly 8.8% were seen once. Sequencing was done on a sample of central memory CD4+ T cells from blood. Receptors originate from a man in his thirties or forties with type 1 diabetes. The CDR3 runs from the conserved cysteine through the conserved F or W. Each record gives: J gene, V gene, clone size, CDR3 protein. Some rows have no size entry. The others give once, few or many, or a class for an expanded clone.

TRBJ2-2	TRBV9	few	CASSAGPSPGELFF
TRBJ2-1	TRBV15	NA	CATKPRNSFGEQFF
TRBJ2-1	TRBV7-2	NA	CASSPRGGGNEQFF
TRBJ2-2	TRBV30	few	CAWKGYGELFF
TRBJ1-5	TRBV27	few	CASKQGWGNQPQHF
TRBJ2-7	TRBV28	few	CASLASGGYEQYF
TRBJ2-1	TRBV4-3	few	CASSQEALASGEQFF
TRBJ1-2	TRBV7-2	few	CASSSSWVTNYGYTF
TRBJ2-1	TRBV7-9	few	CASSLSSYNEQFF
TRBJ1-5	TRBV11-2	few	CASSFTKDGQPQHF
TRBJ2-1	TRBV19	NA	CASTSHSYNEQFF
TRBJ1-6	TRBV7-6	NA	CASTSGSPLHF
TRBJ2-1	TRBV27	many	CASSYNEQFF
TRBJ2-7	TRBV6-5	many	CASSRRGKEEQYF
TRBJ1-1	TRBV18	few	CASSPREGLMNTEAFF
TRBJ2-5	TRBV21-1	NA	CASSKVDAFQETQYF
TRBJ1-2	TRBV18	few	CASSPPDGGIYGYTF
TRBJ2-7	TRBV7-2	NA	CASSLVKAGGYEQYF
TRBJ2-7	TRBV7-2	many	CASSFSYEQYF
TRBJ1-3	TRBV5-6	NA	CASSPGLTRAGNTIYF
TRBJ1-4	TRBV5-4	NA	CASSLGTGNEKLFF
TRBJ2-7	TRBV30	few	CAWSVGAKGYEQYF
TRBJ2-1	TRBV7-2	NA	CASSDPSGSSYNEQFF